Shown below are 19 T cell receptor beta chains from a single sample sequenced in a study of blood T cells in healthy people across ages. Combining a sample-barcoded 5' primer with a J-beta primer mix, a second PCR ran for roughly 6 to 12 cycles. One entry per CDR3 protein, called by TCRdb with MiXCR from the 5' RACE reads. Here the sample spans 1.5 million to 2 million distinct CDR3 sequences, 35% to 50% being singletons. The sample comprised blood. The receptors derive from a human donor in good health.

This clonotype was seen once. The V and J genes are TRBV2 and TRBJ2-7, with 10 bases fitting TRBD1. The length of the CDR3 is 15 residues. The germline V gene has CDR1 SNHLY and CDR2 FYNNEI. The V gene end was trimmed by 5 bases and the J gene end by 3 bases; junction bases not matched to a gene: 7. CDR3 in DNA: TGTGCCAGCAGTCTTCCCGGGACAGGGGTCTACGAGCAGTACTTC. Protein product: CASSLPGTGVYEQYF.

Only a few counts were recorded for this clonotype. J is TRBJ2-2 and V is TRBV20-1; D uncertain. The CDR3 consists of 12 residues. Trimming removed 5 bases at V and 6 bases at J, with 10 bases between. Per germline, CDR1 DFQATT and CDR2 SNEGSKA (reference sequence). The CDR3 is CSALAYAGELFF. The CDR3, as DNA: TGCAGTGCTCTCGCCTATGCCGGGGAGCTGTTTTTT.

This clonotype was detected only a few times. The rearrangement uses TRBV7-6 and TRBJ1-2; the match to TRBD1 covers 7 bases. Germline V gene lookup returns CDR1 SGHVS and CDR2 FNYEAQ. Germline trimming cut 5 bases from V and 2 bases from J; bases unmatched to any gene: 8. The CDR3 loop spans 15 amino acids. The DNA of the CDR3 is TGTGCCAGCAGCCCCGGGACAGACCCCAACTATGGCTACACCTTC. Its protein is CASSPGTDPNYGYTF.

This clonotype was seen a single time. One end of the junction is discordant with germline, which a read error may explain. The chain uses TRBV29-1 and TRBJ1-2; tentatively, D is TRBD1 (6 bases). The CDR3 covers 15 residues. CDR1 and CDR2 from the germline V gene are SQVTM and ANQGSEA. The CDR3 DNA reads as TGCAGCGCTGAAGATCGGTTCAGGGGAAGAGGTGGCTACACCTTC. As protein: CSAEDRFRGRGGYTF.

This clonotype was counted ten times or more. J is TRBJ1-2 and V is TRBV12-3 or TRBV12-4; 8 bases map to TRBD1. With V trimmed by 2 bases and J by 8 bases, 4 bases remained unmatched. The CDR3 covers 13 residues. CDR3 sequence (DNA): TGTGCCAGCAGTTTACAGGGGGCGCTAGGCTACACCTTC. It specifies CASSLQGALGYTF.

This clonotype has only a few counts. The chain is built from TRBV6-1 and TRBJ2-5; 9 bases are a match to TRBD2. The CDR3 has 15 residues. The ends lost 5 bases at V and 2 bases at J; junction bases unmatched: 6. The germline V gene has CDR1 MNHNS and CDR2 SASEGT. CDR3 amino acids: CASSRSGGYQETQYF. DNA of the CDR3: TGTGCCAGCAGTCGAAGCGGGGGGTATCAAGAGACCCAGTACTTC.

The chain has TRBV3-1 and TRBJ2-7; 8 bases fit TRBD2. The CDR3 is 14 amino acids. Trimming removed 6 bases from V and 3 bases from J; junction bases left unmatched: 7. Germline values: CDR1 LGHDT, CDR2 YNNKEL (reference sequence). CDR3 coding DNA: TGTGCCAGCAGTCAAACTAGCGGCGACTACGAGCAGTACTTC. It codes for CASSQTSGDYEQYF.

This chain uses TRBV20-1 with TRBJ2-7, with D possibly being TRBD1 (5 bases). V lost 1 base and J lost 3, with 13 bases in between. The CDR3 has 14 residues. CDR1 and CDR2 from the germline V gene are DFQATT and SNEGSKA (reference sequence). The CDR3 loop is CSARAGLTFYEQYF. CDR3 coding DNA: TGCAGTGCTAGAGCAGGGCTCACTTTCTACGAGCAGTACTTC.

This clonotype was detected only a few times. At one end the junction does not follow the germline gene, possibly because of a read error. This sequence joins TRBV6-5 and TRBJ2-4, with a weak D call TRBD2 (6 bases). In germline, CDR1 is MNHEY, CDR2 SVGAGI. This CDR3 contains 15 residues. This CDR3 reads CASSSSGGGKNIQYF. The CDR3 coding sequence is TGTGCCAGCAGTTCCTCCGGGGGTGGCAAAAACATTCAGTACTTT.

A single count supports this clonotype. The CDR3 reads CASSGTSGGLEQYF. The CDR3 DNA reads TGTGCCAGCAGTGGGACTAGCGGGGGCCTCGAGCAGTACTTC. The J gene is TRBJ2-7, the V gene TRBV12-3 or TRBV12-4; the match to TRBD2 covers 14 bases. The CDR3 is made up of 14 amino acids. The trim removed 5 bases at V and 6 bases at J, leaving 3 bases unmatched.

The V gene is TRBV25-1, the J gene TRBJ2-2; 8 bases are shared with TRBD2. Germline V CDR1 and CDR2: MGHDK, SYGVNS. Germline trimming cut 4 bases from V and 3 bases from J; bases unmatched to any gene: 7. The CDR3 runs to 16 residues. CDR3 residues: CASSGTGTSYTGELFF. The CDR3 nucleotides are TGTGCCAGCAGTGGTACCGGGACTAGTTACACCGGGGAGCTGTTTTTT.

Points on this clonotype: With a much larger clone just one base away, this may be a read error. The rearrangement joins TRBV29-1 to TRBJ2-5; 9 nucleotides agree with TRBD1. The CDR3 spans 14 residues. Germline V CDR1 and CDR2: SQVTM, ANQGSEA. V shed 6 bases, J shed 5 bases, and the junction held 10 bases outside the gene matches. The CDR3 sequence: CSVTPGQGCETQYF. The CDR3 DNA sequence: TGCAGCGTGACCCCGGGACAGGGTTGCGAGACCCAGTACTTC.

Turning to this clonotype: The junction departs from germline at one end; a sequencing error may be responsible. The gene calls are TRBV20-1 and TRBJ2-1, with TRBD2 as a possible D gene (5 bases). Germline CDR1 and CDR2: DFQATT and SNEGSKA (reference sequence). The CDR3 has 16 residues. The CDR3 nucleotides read TGCAATGCTAGCCACTGGGAGCGGAGGTCCCGCAATGAGCAGTTCTTC. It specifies CNASHWERRSRNEQFF.

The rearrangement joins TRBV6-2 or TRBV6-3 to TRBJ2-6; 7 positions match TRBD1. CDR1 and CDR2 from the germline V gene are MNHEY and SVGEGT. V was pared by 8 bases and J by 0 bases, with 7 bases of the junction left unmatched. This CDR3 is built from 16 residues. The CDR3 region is CASLPGQSSGANVLTF. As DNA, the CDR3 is TGTGCCAGCCTTCCGGGACAGAGCTCTGGGGCCAACGTCCTGACTTTC.

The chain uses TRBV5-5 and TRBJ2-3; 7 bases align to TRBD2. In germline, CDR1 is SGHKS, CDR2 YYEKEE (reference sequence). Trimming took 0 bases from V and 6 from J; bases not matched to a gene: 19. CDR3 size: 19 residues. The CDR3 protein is CASSLGTSVASYELDTQYF. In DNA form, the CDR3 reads TGTGCCAGCAGCTTGGGGACTAGTGTTGCGTCCTACGAACTGGATACGCAGTATTTT.

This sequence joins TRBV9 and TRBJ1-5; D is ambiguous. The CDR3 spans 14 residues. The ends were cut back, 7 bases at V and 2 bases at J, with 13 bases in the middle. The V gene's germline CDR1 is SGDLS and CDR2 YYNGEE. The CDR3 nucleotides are TGTGCCAGCGGGTGGGGAAGAGGCAATCAGCCCCAGCATTTT. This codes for CASGWGRGNQPQHF.

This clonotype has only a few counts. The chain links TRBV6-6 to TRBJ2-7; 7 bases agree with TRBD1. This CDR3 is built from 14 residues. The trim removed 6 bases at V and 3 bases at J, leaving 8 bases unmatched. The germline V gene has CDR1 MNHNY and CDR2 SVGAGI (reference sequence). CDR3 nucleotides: TGTGCCAGCAGACCCCGGTGGGACAGCTACGAGCAGTACTTC. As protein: CASRPRWDSYEQYF.

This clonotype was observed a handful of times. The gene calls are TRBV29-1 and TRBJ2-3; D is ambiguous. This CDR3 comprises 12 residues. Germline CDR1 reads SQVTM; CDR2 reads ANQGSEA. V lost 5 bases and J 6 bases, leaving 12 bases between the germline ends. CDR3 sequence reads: CSVSNPWDTQYF. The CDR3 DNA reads TGCAGCGTTTCCAACCCTTGGGATACGCAGTATTTT.

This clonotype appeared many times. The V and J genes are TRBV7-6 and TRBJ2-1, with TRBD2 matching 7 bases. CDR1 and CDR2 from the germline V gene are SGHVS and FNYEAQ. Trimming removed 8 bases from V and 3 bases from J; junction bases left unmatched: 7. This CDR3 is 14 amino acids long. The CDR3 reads CASRGEGYYNEQFF. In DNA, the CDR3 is TGTGCCAGCCGCGGGGAGGGGTACTACAATGAGCAGTTCTTC.